Each of the 31 T cell receptor beta chains below was sequenced from the same sample in a study of T-cell memory formation after mild COVID-19. Via MiXCR, TCRdb re-called the 5' RACE reads, giving one row per CDR3 protein. The sample holds about 130,000 distinct CDR3 sequences, about 5.9% seen once. The sample was PBMCs or a T cell subset sorted from them (not recorded which). These receptors were collected from an adult woman who had mild COVID-19 (a few samples of this study predate the infection). Cell type and time point are not known.

This clonotype turned up a few times. The chain employs TRBV12-3 or TRBV12-4 and TRBJ2-3; possible D gene TRBD2, 5 bases. Trimming took 6 bases from V and 0 from J, leaving 19 bases between them. This CDR3 comprises 17 residues. Here the CDR3 DNA reads TGTGCCAGCAGCACTTCTCCCGGGCGGGCCAGCACAGATACGCAGTATTTT. This encodes CASSTSPGRASTDTQYF.

This clonotype has at least ten counts. CDR3 nucleotides: TGTGCCAGCAGTGCCGGTACTAGCGGTTACGAGCAGTACTTC. Translated, it gives CASSAGTSGYEQYF. The chain joins TRBV12-3 or TRBV12-4 to TRBJ2-7, with 8 bases matching TRBD2. Trimming took 5 bases from V and 4 from J; bases not matched to a gene: 7. The CDR3 extends over 14 amino acids.

There are many counts of this clonotype. The chain joins TRBV5-4 to TRBJ1-2, with D unclear. The CDR3 is 12 residues long. Germline-derived CDR1 and CDR2 are SGHNT and YYREEE (reference sequence). Trimming shortened V by 5 bases and J by 6 bases, and 11 bases separated the two germline ends. CDR3 residues: CASSLGLDGYTF. CDR3 nucleotides: TGTGCCAGCAGTTTAGGTCTGGATGGCTACACCTTC.

The V call is TRBV6-2 or TRBV6-3, the J call TRBJ2-5; 7 bases agree with TRBD1. This CDR3 contains 16 residues. Germline loops: CDR1 MNHEY, CDR2 SVGEGT. With 6 bases clipped from V and 1 base from J, the junction kept 11 bases outside the gene matches. CDR3 DNA sequence: TGTGCCAGCAGACTCAGAGACAGGGCGGGCCAAGAGACCCAGTACTTC. Protein product: CASRLRDRAGQETQYF.

This clonotype was found a few times. The chain carries TRBV29-1 and TRBJ2-3; D gene uncertain. CDR3 length equals 12 residues. CDR1 and CDR2 (germline): SQVTM, ANQGSEA. Trimming shortened V by 3 bases and J by 2 bases, and 6 bases separated the two germline ends. The DNA for the CDR3 is TGCAGCGTTGATGAGTTCACAGATACGCAGTATTTT. Translating it yields CSVDEFTDTQYF.

This clonotype was counted between two and nine times. For the CDR3, the DNA is TGCAGCGTTCTCCATAGCGGATCCCGGGCAGATACGCAGTATTTT. Encoded protein: CSVLHSGSRADTQYF. The chain employs TRBV29-1 and TRBJ2-3; the D gene is possibly TRBD2 (6 bases). The germline V gene encodes CDR1 SQVTM and CDR2 ANQGSEA. The ends were cut back, 5 bases at V and 4 bases at J, with 19 bases in the middle. This CDR3 has 15 residues.

Only a few counts were recorded for this clonotype. V usage is TRBV6-5 and J usage is TRBJ2-1; TRBD2 matches 9 bases. The J segment lost 10 bases and the V segment lost 7 bases, leaving 8 bases of the junction unmatched. This CDR3 is built from 13 residues. Germline CDR1 reads MNHEY; CDR2 reads SVGAGI. CDR3 nucleotide sequence: TGTGCCAGCATTGAGCGGGGGGCGGGGGAGCAGTTCTTC. It encodes CASIERGAGEQFF.

CDR3 amino acids: CASTPGLFRSSEAFF. DNA of the CDR3: TGTGCCAGCACCCCAGGGTTATTCCGATCTTCTGAAGCTTTCTTT. The chain joins TRBV12-3 or TRBV12-4 to TRBJ1-1; D is perhaps TRBD1 (5 bases). V was trimmed by 7 bases and J by 6 bases, leaving 21 bases between them. CDR3 length equals 15 residues.

This clonotype was seen a handful of times. The chain links TRBV12-3 or TRBV12-4 to TRBJ1-1; 8 bases map to TRBD1. J was trimmed by 6 bases and V by 6 bases; bases with no gene match: 9. This CDR3 is built from 14 residues. This chain's CDR3 is CASSPQGAGAEAFF. The DNA of the CDR3 is TGTGCCAGCAGCCCCCAGGGGGCTGGGGCTGAAGCTTTCTTT.

At least ten counts were recorded for this clonotype. The chain has TRBV9 and TRBJ2-7, with 8 bases lining up with TRBD2. Germline V gene lookup returns CDR1 SGDLS and CDR2 YYNGEE. The V segment lost 2 bases and the J segment 5 bases; nucleotides outside the gene matches: 12. The CDR3 is 16 residues long. In DNA, the CDR3 is TGTGCCAGCAGCGTCGGGGGGGGGAACCGTATCAACGAGCAGTACTTC. Its protein is CASSVGGGNRINEQYF. Complete variable domain (other parts from reference TRBV9 and TRBJ2-7): DSGVTQTPKHLITATGQRVTLRCSPRSGDLSVYWYQQSLDQGLQFLIQYYNGEERAKGNILERFSAQQFPDLHSELNLSSLELGDSALYFCASSVGGGNRINEQYFGPGTRLTVT.

The chain employs TRBV20-1 and TRBJ2-7; D may be TRBD1 or TRBD2 (5 bases each). V lost 3 bases, J lost 0 bases, and 15 bases lay in between. Germline assignment: CDR1 DFQATT and CDR2 SNEGSKA (reference sequence). CDR3 length: 15 amino acids. The chain's CDR3 is CSASSPGTDSYEQYF. CDR3 in DNA: TGCAGTGCTAGTTCTCCCGGGACCGACTCCTACGAGCAGTACTTC.

The chain has TRBV12-3 or TRBV12-4 and TRBJ2-7; D call uncertain. CDR3 length equals 12 residues. V was shortened by 8 bases and J by 6 bases, with 14 bases between the two germline ends. The CDR3 bases are TGTGCCAGCCTGAATCGTCGCGGCGAGCAGTACTTC. This sequence encodes CASLNRRGEQYF.

This clonotype was counted only a few times. This chain uses TRBV12-3 or TRBV12-4 with TRBJ2-2, with 7 bases matching TRBD2. V was clipped by 7 bases and J by 1 base; unmatched bases: 12. This CDR3 has 17 residues. DNA for the CDR3: TGTGCCAGCATTCCCGGACGGTCGGGGGGGAACACCGGGGAGCTGTTTTTT. Translated: CASIPGRSGGNTGELFF.

Ten or more counts support this clonotype. The chain joins TRBV5-1 to TRBJ2-1; 8 bases map to TRBD2. The CDR3 runs 16 residues. The V and J ends lost 2 bases and 7 bases, in that order; junction bases with no gene match: 11. Germline V gene sequence: CDR1 SGHRS, CDR2 YFSETQ. CDR3 in amino acids: CASSFDTGGPWNEQFF. As DNA, the CDR3 is TGCGCCAGCAGCTTTGATACGGGAGGGCCGTGGAATGAGCAGTTCTTC.

This clonotype was counted between two and nine times. This chain connects TRBV11-1 to TRBJ2-3, with 8 bases aligning to TRBD2. Germline V gives CDR1 SGHAT, CDR2 FQDESV (reference sequence). CDR3 length equals 15 residues. The junction had 7 bases not matched to a gene; V was cut back by 3 bases and J by 5 bases. Here the CDR3 DNA reads TGTGCCAGCAGCTTGCGGGGGGCTAGCGAAGATACGCAGTATTTT. The encoded protein is CASSLRGASEDTQYF.

There are many counts of this clonotype. This chain joins TRBV9 and TRBJ2-3; unclear D gene. V gave up 7 bases and J gave up 6 bases, with 9 bases separating them. Per germline, CDR1 SGDLS and CDR2 YYNGEE. The CDR3 extends over 11 amino acids. DNA for the CDR3: TGTGCCAGCGGAACACGCGATACGCAGTATTTT. Amino acid sequence: CASGTRDTQYF.

In its sample, this clonotype was seen many times. The rearrangement uses TRBV12-3 or TRBV12-4 and TRBJ2-4, with D perhaps matching TRBD2 (6 bases). V lost 3 bases and J 0 bases, leaving 12 bases between the germline ends. CDR3 length: 16 amino acids. The CDR3 protein is CASSFTAGVAKNIQYF. The CDR3 DNA is TGTGCCAGCAGTTTTACAGCGGGCGTAGCCAAAAACATTCAGTACTTC.

This clonotype came up many times. The chain has TRBV7-2 and TRBJ1-1, with D unresolved. V lost 8 bases and J 0 bases, leaving 13 bases between the germline ends. Germline CDR1 reads SGHTA; CDR2 reads FQGNSA. The CDR3 has 14 residues. CDR3 coding DNA: TGTGCCAGCGACTCTGGGAGGATGAACACTGAAGCTTTCTTT. Protein product: CASDSGRMNTEAFF.

This chain connects TRBV12-3 or TRBV12-4 to TRBJ2-7; D may be TRBD1 (6 bases). The CDR3 consists of 11 residues. The germline V and J ends were trimmed by 7 bases and 7 bases, with 11 bases remaining between them. CDR3 sequence reads: CASIGGQEQYF. Written as DNA, the CDR3 is TGTGCCAGCATCGGTGGACAGGAGCAGTACTTC.

The chain couples TRBV6-6 to TRBJ2-1, with 11 bases fitting TRBD2. V gave up 6 bases and J gave up 3 bases; unmatched junction bases: 4. Germline V gene sequence: CDR1 MNHNY, CDR2 SVGAGI (reference sequence). The CDR3 has 15 amino acids. The CDR3 spells CASSYTSGGYNEQFF. The DNA for the CDR3 is TGTGCCAGCAGCTACACTAGCGGGGGCTACAATGAGCAGTTCTTC.

This clonotype was detected ten times or more. The chain employs TRBV19 and TRBJ1-1; no reliable D call. V was cut by 3 bases and J by 0 bases, with 8 bases left in between. The CDR3 has 14 residues. Germline loops: CDR1 LNHDA, CDR2 SQIVND (reference sequence). This CDR3 reads CASSIGEVNTEAFF. Written as DNA, the CDR3 is TGTGCCAGTAGTATTGGCGAGGTGAACACTGAAGCTTTCTTT.

This clonotype was recorded a few times. The gene calls are TRBV2 and TRBJ2-7, with 7 positions matching TRBD2. Germline lookup yields CDR1 SNHLY and CDR2 FYNNEI. This CDR3 contains 13 residues. V dropped 6 bases and J dropped 6; count of bases not matched to a gene: 8. In DNA, the CDR3 is TGTGCCAGCAGGGGACTATCACGGGGCGAGCAGTACTTC. This sequence encodes CASRGLSRGEQYF.

This clonotype was seen more than once but under ten times. The rearrangement joins TRBV9 to TRBJ1-1, with TRBD1 as a possible D gene (5 bases). Germline CDR1 and CDR2: SGDLS and YYNGEE. Trimming removed 2 bases at V and 1 base at J, with 12 bases between. This CDR3 has 15 amino acids. For the CDR3, the DNA is TGTGCCAGCAGCGTCGGACAAAAGGAGAACACTGAAGCTTTCTTT. It is translated as CASSVGQKENTEAFF.

The sample holds many counts of this clonotype. The J gene is TRBJ2-3, the V gene TRBV4-2, with D maybe TRBD1 (6 bases). CDR3 length: 14 residues. CDR1 and CDR2 from the germline V gene are LGHNA and YNFKEQ. Trimming shortened V by 4 bases and J by 5 bases, and 13 bases separated the two germline ends. Here the CDR3 DNA reads TGTGCCAGCAGCCTGGACAGCCGAAAAGATACGCAGTATTTT. Its translation: CASSLDSRKDTQYF.

This clonotype was detected ten times or more. The CDR3 DNA follows: TGTGCCAGCAGTTTCCGCAGGGGTAACACCATATATTTT. Translated: CASSFRRGNTIYF. V usage is TRBV27 and J usage is TRBJ1-3, with D tentatively TRBD1 (6 bases). The CDR3 is made up of 13 amino acids. Deletions cut 3 bases from V and 7 bases from J, with 10 bases between. CDR1 MNHEY and CDR2 SMNVEV come from the germline V gene (reference sequence).

V gene TRBV5-1 combines with J gene TRBJ2-2, with a possible D match to TRBD2 (5 bases). Trimming shortened V by 10 bases and J by 5 bases, and 18 bases separated the two germline ends. This CDR3 has 14 amino acids. The V gene's germline CDR1 is SGHRS and CDR2 YFSETQ. The CDR3 sequence is CASNGGRTTGELFF. CDR3 in DNA: TGCGCCTCAAACGGAGGACGAACTACCGGGGAGCTGTTTTTT.

In this sample, this clonotype turned up a few times. The chain recombines TRBV20-1 with TRBJ2-7; D gene ambiguous. The CDR3 sequence is 14 residues long. V lost 3 bases and J 0 bases, leaving 12 bases between the germline ends. Germline lookup yields CDR1 DFQATT and CDR2 SNEGSKA (reference sequence). Written as DNA, the CDR3 is TGCAGTGCTAGCGTCGGCTACCTCTCCTACGAGCAGTACTTC. Its translation is CSASVGYLSYEQYF.

The chain links TRBV3-1 to TRBJ2-1; D is uncertain. The CDR3 sequence is 13 residues long. Trimming took off 1 base at V and 10 bases at J, with 11 bases between the two ends. CDR1 is LGHDT and CDR2 is YNNKEL in the germline V gene (reference sequence). CDR3 coding DNA: TGTGCCAGCAGCCAAGTAGACTCCCGCGAGCAGTTCTTC. This codes for CASSQVDSREQFF.

This clonotype was detected ten times or more. V and J are TRBV20-1 and TRBJ2-3, with unresolved D. V was cut by 4 bases and J by 4 bases, with 15 bases left in between. The CDR3 length is 14 residues. Germline V gene data show CDR1 as DFQATT and CDR2 as SNEGSKA (reference sequence). CDR3 protein: CSATKPAGSDTQYF. The CDR3 DNA reads TGCAGTGCTACTAAGCCTGCAGGCTCAGATACGCAGTATTTT.

About this clonotype: This may be a read error: a much more frequent sequence differs by one nucleotide. V is TRBV6-5 and J is TRBJ1-6; 9 nucleotides match TRBD1. The germline gives CDR1 MNHEY, CDR2 SVGAGI. This CDR3 is built from 15 residues. CDR3 residues: CARSYSGQGNSPLHF. Here the CDR3 DNA reads TGTGCCAGAAGTTACTCGGGACAGGGAAATTCACCCCTCCACTTT.

In DNA form, the CDR3 reads TGTGCCAGCAGTCCGACAGGTAACAATCAGCCCCAGCATTTT. Its protein is CASSPTGNNQPQHF. V gene TRBV12-3 or TRBV12-4 combines with J gene TRBJ1-5; tentative D call: TRBD1 (6 bases). The CDR3 spans 14 residues. V gave up 5 bases and J gave up 3 bases, with 11 bases separating them.